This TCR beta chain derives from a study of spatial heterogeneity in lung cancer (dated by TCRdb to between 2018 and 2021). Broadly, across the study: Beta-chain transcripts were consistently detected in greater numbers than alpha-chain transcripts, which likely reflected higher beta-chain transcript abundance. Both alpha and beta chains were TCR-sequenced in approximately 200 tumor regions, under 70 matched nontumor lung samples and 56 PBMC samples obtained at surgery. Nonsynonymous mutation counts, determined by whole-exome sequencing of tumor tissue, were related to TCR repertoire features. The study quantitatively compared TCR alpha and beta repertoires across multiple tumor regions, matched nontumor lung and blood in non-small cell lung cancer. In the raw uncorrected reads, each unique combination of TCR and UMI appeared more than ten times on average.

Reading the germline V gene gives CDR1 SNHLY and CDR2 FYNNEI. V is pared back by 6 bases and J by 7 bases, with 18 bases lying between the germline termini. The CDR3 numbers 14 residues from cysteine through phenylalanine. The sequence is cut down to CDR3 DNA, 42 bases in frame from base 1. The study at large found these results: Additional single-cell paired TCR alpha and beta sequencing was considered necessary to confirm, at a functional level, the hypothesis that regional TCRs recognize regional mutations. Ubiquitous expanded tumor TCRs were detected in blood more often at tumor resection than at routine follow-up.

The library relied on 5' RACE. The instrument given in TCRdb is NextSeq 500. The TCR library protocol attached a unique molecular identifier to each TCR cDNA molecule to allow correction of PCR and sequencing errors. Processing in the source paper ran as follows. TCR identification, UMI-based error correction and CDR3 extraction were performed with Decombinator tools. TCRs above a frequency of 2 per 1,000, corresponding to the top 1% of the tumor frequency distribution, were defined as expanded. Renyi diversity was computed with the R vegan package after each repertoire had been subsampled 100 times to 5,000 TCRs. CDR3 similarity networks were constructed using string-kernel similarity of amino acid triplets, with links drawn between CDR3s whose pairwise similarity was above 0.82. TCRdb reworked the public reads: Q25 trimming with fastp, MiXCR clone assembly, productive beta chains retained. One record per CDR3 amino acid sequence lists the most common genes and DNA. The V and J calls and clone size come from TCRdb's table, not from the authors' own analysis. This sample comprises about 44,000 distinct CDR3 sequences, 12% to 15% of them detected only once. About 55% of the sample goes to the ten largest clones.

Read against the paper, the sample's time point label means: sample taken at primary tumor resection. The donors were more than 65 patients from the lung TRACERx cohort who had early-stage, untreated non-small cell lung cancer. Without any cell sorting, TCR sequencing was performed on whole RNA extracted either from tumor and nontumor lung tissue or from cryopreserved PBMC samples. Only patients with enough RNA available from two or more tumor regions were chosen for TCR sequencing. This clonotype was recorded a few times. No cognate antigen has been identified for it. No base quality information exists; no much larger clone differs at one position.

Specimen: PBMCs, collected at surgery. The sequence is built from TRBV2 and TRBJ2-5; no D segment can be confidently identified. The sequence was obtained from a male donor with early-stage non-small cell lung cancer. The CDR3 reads CASRDSSPRTTQYF. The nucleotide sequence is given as TGTGCCAGCAGGGATAGTAGTCCGCGTACGACCCAGTACTTC.